These T cell receptor beta chains were read from a single sample in a study of T cells in Graves' hyperthyroidism and ophthalmopathy. TCRdb ran MiXCR on the multiplex PCR reads and lists one entry per CDR3 protein. Here the sample spans some 460,000 distinct CDR3 sequences, more than 15% being singletons. Source material: blood. These receptors all come from a woman aged 18 to 35 with Graves' hyperthyroidism. Each CDR3 is given without its conserved first and last residue.

cdr3_aa	j_call	v_call
ASSNPDSWSREQY	TRBJ2-7	TRBV4-2
ASSSDGTRPPETQY	TRBJ2-5	TRBV6-5
ASSYPRRDREKLF	TRBJ1-4	TRBV6-2/TRBV6-3
TSSPTGIYGYT	TRBJ1-2	TRBV7-8
ASSQGTSGSDEQY	TRBJ2-7	TRBV3-1
ASSQAASGSNEQY	TRBJ2-7	TRBV4-1
ASSLLTGGKLF	TRBJ1-4	TRBV4-2
ASSPSSGSEADTQY	TRBJ2-3	TRBV7-9
ASSTAGTSGQNEQF	TRBJ2-1	TRBV7-2
ASSLSGVTDTQY	TRBJ2-3	TRBV7-3
ATSSGTPPRDTQY	TRBJ2-3	TRBV24-1
ASVGGGGEFQPQH	TRBJ1-5	TRBV19
ATSRVLAGDTGELF	TRBJ2-2	TRBV15
ASSLSPGLAGPEVGSSEQF	TRBJ2-1	TRBV7-9
ASSLGQGLSEAF	TRBJ1-1	TRBV5-1
ASRPPGLAGIVDTQY	TRBJ2-3	TRBV12-3/TRBV12-4
ASRGRVSNQPQH	TRBJ1-5	TRBV6-2/TRBV6-3
ATSVNEDVYEQY	TRBJ2-7	TRBV24-1
ASSRHGDSGNTIY	TRBJ1-3	TRBV6-1
AGTVAYSTDTQY	TRBJ2-3	TRBV7-9
AWSPGLAVEQF	TRBJ2-1	TRBV30
ASRDRGKIGTDTQY	TRBJ2-3	TRBV5-4
ASSQRGSLKEQY	TRBJ2-7	TRBV3-1
ASSPSGGGADTQY	TRBJ2-3	TRBV11-2
ASSPGRGIGYEQY	TRBJ2-7	TRBV11-2
ASSPVGLAPAKNIQY	TRBJ2-4	TRBV4-1
ASSSAPPGQPQH	TRBJ1-5	TRBV5-5
ASSATDFDEQF	TRBJ2-1	TRBV13
GGFSGSTDTQY	TRBJ2-3	TRBV20-1
ASRGRDRGIEQY	TRBJ2-7	TRBV11-3
ASSLAGGGPDTGELF	TRBJ2-2	TRBV11-2
ASPGLSTNTQY	TRBJ2-3	TRBV2
SASGLAGETQY	TRBJ2-5	TRBV20-1
ASGPGTPYEQY	TRBJ2-7	TRBV6-1
ASNARQRESEQF	TRBJ2-1	TRBV11-2
ASSHHGQGGKNIQY	TRBJ2-4	TRBV3-1
ASRRQGSDTQY	TRBJ2-3	TRBV27
ASSLSLAGSEQY	TRBJ2-7	TRBV7-2
ASSPRTSGVYNEQF	TRBJ2-1	TRBV27
ASSPSRQGANEQF	TRBJ2-1	TRBV7-9
ASSESTGGTYEQY	TRBJ2-7	TRBV27
ASSRTGKNPPLH	TRBJ1-6	TRBV3-1
ASTQEVGSQPQH	TRBJ1-5	TRBV6-1
SAAAEEKGETQY	TRBJ2-5	TRBV20-1
SAKVARNYGYT	TRBJ1-2	TRBV20-1
ASRRGQGADTEAF	TRBJ1-1	TRBV27
ASSQAWQNNQPQH	TRBJ1-5	TRBV4-1
ASSLVAAGAYTGELF	TRBJ2-2	TRBV11-2
AISEAVPLSYGYT	TRBJ1-2	TRBV10-3
ASSRTFSNTGELF	TRBJ2-2	TRBV5-8
ASSENVNTGELF	TRBJ2-2	TRBV25-1
ASSLVETGTGILGETQY	TRBJ2-5	TRBV5-8
ASSEPGHLRTQY	TRBJ2-5	TRBV2
SARPGQGAPPYNEQF	TRBJ2-1	TRBV20-1
ASISGLAGGPHTGELF	TRBJ2-2	TRBV28
ASRTWAGRTGELF	TRBJ2-2	TRBV6-1
ASSLTSGRGTGELF	TRBJ2-2	TRBV5-1
ASSEAIENYGYT	TRBJ1-2	TRBV6-1
ASSSGLIYNSPLH	TRBJ1-6	TRBV6-1